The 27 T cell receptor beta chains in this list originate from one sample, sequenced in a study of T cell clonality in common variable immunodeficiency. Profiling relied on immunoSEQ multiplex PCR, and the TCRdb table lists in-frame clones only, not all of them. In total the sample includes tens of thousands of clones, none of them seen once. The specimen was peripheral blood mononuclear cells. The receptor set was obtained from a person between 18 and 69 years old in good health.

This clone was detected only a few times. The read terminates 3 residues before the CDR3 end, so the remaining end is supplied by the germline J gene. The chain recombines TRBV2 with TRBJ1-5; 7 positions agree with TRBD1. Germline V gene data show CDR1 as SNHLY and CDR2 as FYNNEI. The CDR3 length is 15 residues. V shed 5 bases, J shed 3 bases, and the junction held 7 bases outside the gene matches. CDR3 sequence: CASSPPGQDNQPQHF. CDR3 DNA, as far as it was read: TGTGCCAGCAGTCCTCCCGGACAGGACAATCAGCCC.

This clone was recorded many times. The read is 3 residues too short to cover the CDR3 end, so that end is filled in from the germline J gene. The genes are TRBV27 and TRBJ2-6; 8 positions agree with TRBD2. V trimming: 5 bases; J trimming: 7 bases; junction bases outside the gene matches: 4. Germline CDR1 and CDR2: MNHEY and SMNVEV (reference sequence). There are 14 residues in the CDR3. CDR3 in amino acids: CASSPGLAANVLTF. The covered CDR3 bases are TGTGCCAGCAGTCCCGGACTAGCTGCCAACGTC.

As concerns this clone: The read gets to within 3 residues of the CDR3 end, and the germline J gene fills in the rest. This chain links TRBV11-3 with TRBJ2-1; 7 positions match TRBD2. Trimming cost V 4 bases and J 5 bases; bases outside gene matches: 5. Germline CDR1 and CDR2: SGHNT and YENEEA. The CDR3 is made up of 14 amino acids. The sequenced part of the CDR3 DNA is TGTGCCAGCAGCTCAGCGGGGAGCCACAATGAG. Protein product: CASSSAGSHNE. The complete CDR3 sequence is CASSSAGSHNEQFF.

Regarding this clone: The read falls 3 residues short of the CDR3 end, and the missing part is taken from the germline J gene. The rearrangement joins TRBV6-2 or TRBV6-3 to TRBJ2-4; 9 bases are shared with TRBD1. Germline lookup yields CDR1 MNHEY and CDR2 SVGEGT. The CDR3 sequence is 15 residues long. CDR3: CASSYSGQGTYGQYF. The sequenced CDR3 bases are TGTGCCAGCAGTTACTCGGGACAGGGTACCTATGGT.

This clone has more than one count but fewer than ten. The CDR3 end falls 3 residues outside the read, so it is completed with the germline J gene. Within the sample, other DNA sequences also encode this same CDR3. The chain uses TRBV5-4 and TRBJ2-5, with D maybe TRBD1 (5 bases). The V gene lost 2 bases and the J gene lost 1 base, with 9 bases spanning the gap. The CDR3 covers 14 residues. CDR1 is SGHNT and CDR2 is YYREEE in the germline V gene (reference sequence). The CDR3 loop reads CASSFRVSQETQYF. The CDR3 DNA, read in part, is TGTGCCAGCAGCTTCAGGGTTTCCCAAGAGACC.

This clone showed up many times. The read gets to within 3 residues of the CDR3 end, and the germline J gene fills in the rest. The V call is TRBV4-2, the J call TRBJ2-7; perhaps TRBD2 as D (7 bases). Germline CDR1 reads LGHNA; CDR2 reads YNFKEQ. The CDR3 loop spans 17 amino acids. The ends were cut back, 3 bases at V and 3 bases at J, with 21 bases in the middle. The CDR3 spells CASSHAPVYREGYEQYF. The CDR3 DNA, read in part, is TGTGCCAGCAGCCACGCACCAGTGTACAGGGAGGGCTACGAG.

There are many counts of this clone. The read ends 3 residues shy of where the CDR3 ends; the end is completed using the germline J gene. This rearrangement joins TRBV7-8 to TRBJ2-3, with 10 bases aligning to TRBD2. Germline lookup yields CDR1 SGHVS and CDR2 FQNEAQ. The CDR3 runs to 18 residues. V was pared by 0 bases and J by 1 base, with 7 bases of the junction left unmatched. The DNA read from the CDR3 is TGTGCCAGCAGCTTAGCGGGACCTAGCGGGAGCCGCACAGATACG. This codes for CASSLAGPSGSRTDT. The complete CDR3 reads CASSLAGPSGSRTDTQYF.

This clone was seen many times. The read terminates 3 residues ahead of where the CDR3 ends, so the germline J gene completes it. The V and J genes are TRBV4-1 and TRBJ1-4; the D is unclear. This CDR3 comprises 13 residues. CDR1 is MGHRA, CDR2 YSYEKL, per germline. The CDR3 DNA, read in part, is TGCGCCAGCAGCCAAGGTCCCTATGTGAAA. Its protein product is CASSQGPYVK. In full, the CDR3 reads CASSQGPYVKLFF.

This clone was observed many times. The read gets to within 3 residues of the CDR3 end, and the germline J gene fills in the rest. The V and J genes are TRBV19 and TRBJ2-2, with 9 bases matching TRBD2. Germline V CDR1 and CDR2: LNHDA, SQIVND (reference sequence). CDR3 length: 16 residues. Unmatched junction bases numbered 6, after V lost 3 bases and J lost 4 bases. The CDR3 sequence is CASSIGSGSFTGELFF. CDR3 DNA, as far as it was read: TGTGCCAGTAGTATTGGTAGCGGGAGTTTCACCGGGGAG. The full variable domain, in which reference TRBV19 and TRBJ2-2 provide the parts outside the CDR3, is DGGITQSPKYLFRKEGQNVTLSCEQNLNHDAMYWYRQDPGQGLRLIYYSQIVNDFQKGDIAEGYSVSREKKESFPLTVTSAQKNPTAFYLCASSIGSGSFTGELFFGEGSRLTVL.

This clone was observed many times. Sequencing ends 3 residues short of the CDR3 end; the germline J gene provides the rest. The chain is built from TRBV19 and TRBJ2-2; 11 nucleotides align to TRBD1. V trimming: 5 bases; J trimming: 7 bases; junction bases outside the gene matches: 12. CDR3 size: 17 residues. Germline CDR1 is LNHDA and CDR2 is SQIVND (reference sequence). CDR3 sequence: CASSLTLGQGVGGELFF. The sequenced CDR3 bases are TGTGCCAGTAGTCTCACCTTGGGACAGGGGGTTGGCGGGGAG.

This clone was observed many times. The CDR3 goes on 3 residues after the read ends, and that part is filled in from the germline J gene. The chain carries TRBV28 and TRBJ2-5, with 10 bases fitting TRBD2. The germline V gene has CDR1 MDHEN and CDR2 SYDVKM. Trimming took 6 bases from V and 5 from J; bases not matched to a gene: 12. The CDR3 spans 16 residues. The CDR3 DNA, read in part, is TGTGCCAGCAGAAAACTGAGCGGGAGGGCCGGTGAGACC. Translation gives CASRKLSGRAGET. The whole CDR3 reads CASRKLSGRAGETQYF.

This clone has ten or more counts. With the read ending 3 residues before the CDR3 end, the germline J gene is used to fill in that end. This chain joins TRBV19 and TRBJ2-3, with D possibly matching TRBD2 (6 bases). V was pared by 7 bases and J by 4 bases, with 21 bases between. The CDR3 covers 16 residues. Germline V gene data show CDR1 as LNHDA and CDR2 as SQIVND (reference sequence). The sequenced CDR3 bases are TGTGCCAGTATGGCTAGGGACTTAGGGCCCTCAGATACG. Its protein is CASMARDLGPSDT. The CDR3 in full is CASMARDLGPSDTQYF.

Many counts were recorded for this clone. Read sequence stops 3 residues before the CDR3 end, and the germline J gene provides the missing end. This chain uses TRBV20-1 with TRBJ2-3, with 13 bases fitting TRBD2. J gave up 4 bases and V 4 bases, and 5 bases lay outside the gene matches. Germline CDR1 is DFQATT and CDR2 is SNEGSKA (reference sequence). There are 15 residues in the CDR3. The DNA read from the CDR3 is TGCAGTGCTACGGGACTAGCGGGATTGGCAGATACG. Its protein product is CSATGLAGLADT. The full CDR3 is CSATGLAGLADTQYF.

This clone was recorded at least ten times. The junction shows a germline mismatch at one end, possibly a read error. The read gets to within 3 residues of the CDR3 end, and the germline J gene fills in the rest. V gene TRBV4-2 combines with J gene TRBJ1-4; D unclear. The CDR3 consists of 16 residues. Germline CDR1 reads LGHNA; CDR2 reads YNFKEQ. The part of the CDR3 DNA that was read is TGCGCCAGCAGCCAAGAGGCCGCGGGGACTAATGAAAAA. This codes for CASSQEAAGTNEK. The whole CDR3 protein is CASSQEAAGTNEKLFF.

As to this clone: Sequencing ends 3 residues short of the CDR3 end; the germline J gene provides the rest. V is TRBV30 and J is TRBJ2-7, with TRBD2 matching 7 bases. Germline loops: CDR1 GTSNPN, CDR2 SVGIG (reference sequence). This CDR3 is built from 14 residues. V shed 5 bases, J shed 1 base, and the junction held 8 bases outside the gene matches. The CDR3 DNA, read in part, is TGTGCCTGGGGCGGGGGAGAGGGGTCCTACGAG. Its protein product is CAWGGGEGSYE. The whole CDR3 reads CAWGGGEGSYEQYF.

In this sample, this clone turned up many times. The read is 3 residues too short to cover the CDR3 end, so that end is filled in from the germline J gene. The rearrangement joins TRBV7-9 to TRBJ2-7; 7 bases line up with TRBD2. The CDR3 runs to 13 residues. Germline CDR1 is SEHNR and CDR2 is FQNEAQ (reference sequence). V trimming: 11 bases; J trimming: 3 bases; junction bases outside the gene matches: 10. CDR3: CALLGGNLYEQYF. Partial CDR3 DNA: TGTGCCCTATTGGGGGGGAACCTCTACGAG.

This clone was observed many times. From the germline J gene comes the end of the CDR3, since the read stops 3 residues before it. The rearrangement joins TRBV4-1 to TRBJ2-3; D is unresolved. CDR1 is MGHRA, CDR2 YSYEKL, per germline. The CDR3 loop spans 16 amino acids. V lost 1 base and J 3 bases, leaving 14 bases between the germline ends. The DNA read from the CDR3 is TGCGCCAGCAGCCAAGGCGGCCGGTCCGGAACAGATACG. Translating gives CASSQGGRSGTDT. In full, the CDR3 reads CASSQGGRSGTDTQYF.

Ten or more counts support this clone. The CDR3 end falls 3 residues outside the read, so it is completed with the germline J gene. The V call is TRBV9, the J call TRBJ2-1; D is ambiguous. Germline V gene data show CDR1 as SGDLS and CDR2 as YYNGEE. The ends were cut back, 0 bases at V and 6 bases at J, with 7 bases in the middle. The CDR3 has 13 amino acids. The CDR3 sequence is CASSVDSGNEQFF. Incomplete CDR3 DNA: TGTGCCAGCAGCGTAGACTCCGGCAATGAG.

CDR3 DNA, as far as it was read: TGCAGTGCTAGAACGGACAGGGATTGGTCTGAA. This gives the protein CSARTDRDWSE. The full-length CDR3 reads as CSARTDRDWSEAFF. The rearrangement uses TRBV20-1 and TRBJ1-1; TRBD1 agrees at 8 bases. The read finishes 3 residues shy of the CDR3 end, and the germline J gene is used to complete it. CDR3 length: 14 residues. After removal of 2 bases from V and 6 bases from J, the junction contained 8 bases not matched to a gene. Germline assignment: CDR1 DFQATT and CDR2 SNEGSKA (reference sequence).

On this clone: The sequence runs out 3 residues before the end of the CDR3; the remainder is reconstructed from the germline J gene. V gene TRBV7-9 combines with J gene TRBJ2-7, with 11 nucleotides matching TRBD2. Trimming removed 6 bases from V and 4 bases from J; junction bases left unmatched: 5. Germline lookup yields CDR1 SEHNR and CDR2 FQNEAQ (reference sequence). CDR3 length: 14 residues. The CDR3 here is CASSQGTSGYEQYF. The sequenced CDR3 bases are TGTGCCAGCAGTCAAGGGACTAGCGGATACGAG. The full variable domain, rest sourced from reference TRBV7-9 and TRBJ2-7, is DTGVSQNPRHKITKRGQNVTFRCDPISEHNRLYWYRQTLGQGPEFLTYFQNEAQLEKSRLLSDRFSAERPKGSFSTLEIQRTEQGDSAMYLCASSQGTSGYEQYFGPGTRLTVT.

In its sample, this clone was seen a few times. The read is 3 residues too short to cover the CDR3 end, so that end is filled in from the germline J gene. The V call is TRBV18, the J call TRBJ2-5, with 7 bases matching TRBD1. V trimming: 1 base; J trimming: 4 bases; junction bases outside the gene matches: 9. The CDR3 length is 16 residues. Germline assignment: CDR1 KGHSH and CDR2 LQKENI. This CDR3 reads CASSPLPTGSIETQYF. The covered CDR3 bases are TGTGCCAGCTCACCACTACCGACAGGGAGTATAGAGACC. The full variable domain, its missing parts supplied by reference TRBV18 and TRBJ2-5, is NAGVMQNPRHLVRRRGQEARLRCSPMKGHSHVYWYRQLPEEGLKFMVYLQKENIIDESGMPKERFSAEFPKEGPSILRIQQVVRGDSAAYFCASSPLPTGSIETQYFGPGTRLLVL.

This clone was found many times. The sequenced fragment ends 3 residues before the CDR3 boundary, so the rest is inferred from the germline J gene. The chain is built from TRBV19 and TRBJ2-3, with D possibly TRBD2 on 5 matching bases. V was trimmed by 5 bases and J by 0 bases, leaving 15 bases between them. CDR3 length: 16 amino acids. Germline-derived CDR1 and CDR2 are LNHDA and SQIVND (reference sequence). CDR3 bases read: TGTGCCAGTAGTCACCCACGGGGAATTAGCACAGATACG. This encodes CASSHPRGISTDT. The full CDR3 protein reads CASSHPRGISTDTQYF. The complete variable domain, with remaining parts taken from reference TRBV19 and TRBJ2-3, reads DGGITQSPKYLFRKEGQNVTLSCEQNLNHDAMYWYRQDPGQGLRLIYYSQIVNDFQKGDIAEGYSVSREKKESFPLTVTSAQKNPTAFYLCASSHPRGISTDTQYFGPGTRLTVL.

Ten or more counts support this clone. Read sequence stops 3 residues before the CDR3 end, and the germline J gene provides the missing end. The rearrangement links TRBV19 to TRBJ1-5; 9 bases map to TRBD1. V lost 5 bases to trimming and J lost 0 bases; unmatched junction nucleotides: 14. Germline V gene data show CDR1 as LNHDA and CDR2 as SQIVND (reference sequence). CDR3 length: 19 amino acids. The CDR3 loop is CASSVRRGTGLNSNQPQHF. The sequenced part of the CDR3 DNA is TGTGCCAGTAGTGTAAGGCGGGGGACAGGGCTGAATAGCAATCAGCCC.

The CDR3 spells CASSQQGPGAKNIQYF. The DNA read from the CDR3 is TGTGCCAGCAGTCAACAGGGGCCGGGGGCCAAAAACATT. The rearrangement joins TRBV25-1 to TRBJ2-4; 7 bases match TRBD1. From the germline J gene comes the end of the CDR3, since the read stops 3 residues before it. Germline CDR1 and CDR2: MGHDK and SYGVNS. The CDR3 sequence is 16 residues long. After removal of 5 bases from V and 1 base from J, the junction contained 8 bases not matched to a gene.

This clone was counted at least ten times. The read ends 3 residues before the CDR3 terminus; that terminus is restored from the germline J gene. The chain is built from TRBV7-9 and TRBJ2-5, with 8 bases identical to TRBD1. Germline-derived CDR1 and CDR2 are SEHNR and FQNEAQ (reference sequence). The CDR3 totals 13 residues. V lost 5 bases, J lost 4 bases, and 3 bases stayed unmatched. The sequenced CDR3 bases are TGTGCCAGCAGCCCCGGGACAGGAGAGACC. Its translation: CASSPGTGET. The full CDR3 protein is CASSPGTGETQYF.

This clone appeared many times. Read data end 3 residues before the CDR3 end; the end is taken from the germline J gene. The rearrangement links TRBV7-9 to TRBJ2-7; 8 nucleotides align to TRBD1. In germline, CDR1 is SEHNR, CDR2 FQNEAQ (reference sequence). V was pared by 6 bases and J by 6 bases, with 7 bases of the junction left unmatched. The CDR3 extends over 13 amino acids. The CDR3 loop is CASRGQGAGEQYF. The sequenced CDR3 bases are TGTGCCAGCAGGGGGCAGGGGGCAGGCGAG.

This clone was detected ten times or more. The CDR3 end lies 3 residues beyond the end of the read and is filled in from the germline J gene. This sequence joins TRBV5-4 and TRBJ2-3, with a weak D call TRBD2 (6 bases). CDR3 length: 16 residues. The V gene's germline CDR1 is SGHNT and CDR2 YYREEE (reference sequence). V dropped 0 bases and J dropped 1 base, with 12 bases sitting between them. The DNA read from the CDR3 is TGTGCCAGCAGCTTGGACTTGGCGGGGCGCACAGATACG. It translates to CASSLDLAGRTDT. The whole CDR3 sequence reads CASSLDLAGRTDTQYF.